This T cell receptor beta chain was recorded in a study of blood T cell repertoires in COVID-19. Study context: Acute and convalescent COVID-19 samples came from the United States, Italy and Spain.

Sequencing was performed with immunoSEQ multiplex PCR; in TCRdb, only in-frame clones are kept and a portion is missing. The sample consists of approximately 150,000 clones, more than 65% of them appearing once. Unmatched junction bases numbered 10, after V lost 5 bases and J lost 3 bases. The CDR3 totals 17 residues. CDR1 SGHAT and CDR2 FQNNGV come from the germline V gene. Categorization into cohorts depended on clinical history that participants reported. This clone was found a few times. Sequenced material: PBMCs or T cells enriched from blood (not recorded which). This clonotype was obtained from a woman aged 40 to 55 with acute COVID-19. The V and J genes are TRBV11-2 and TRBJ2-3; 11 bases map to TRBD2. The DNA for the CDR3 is TGTGCCAGCAGCCCTAGCGGGAGGCCGGGGTTAACAGATACGCAGTATTTT. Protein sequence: CASSPSGRPGLTDTQYF. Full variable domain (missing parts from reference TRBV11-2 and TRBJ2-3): EAGVAQSPRYKIIEKRQSVAFWCNPISGHATLYWYQQILGQGPKLLIQFQNNGVVDDSQLPKDRFSAERLKGVDSTLKIQPAKLEDSAVYLCASSPSGRPGLTDTQYFGPGTRLTVL.